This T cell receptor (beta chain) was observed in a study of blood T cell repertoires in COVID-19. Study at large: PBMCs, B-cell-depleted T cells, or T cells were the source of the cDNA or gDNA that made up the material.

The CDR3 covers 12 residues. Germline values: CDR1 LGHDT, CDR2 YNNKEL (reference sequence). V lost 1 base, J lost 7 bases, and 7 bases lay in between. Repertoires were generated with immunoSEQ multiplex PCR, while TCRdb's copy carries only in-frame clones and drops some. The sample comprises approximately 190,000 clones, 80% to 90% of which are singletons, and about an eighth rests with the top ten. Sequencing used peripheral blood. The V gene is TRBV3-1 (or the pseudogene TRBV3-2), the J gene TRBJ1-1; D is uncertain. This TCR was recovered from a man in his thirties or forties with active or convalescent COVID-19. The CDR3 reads CASSQGSDEAFF. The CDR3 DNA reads TGTGCCAGCAGCCAAGGGTCAGATGAAGCTTTCTTT.